This T cell receptor beta chain was sequenced in a study of T cell responses to AZD1222 COVID-19 vaccine. Study findings and constraints: Spike-specific TCR breadth and depth rose after two AZD1222 doses. Only five to seven individuals given AZD1222 were seropositive at baseline. Most donors were white British, females outnumbered males, and clonal diversity was possibly underestimated. Distributed over spike, vaccine-associated CD4 TCRs predominated at 160-218 and 743-854.

Here immunoSEQ multiplex PCR was the method, and the copy in TCRdb shows in-frame clones only, minus some. The table has approximately 130,000 clones, approximately 93% seen once. This CDR3 region has 11 residues. The germline V gene encodes CDR1 MNHEY and CDR2 SVGAGI. Trimming cost V 6 bases and J 3 bases, with 5 bases left between them. Comment on this clone: Its antigen is not identified.

V is TRBV6-5 and J is TRBJ1-1; D unresolved. The origin of this receptor is an adult in good health. Here the sequenced sample was peripheral blood, taken on day 0 of AZD1222 vaccination. The CDR3 DNA reads TGTGCCAGCAGATCACACACTGAAGCTTTCTTT. Residues: CASRSHTEAFF.